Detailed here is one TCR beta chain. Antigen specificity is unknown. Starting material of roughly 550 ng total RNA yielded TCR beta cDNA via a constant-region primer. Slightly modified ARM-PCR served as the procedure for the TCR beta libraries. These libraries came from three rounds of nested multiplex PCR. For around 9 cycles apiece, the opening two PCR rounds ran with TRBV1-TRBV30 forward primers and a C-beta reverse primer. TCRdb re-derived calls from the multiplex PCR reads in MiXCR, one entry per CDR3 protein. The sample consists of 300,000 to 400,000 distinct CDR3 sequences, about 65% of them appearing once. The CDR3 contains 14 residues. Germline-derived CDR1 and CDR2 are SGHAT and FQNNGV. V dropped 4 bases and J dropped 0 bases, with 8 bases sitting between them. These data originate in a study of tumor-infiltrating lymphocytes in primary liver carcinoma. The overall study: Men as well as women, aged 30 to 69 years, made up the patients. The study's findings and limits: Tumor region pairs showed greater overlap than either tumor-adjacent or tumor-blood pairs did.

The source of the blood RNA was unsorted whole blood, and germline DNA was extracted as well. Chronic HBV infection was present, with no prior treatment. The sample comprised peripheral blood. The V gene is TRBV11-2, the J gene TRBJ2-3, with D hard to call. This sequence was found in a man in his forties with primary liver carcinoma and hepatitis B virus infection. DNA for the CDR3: TGTGCCAGCAGCTCGGAAGGGAGCACAGATACGCAGTATTTT. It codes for CASSSEGSTDTQYF.